Listed here are 18 T cell receptor beta chains from one sample, sequenced in a study of blood T cell repertoires in COVID-19. Libraries were prepared by immunoSEQ multiplex PCR; TCRdb keeps only in-frame clonotypes and omits some of them. The sample comprises 350,000 to 400,000 clones, less than 90% of which are singletons, and approximately 3.1% rests with the top ten. The specimen sequenced was PBMCs or T cells enriched from blood (not recorded which). The receptors come from a woman aged 30 to 39 who had recovered from COVID-19.

The J gene is TRBJ1-1, the V gene TRBV5-4; TRBD1 might be the D (6 bases). V was shortened by 2 bases and J by 6 bases, with 11 bases between the two germline ends. Germline CDR1 SGHNT, CDR2 YYREEE (reference sequence). CDR3 length equals 13 residues. The CDR3 DNA reads as TGTGCCAGCAGCTTCAGGGGCGAGGCTGAAGCTTTCTTT. Protein product: CASSFRGEAEAFF.

The chain couples TRBV6-5 to TRBJ1-2; TRBD1 aligns across 10 bases. The junction had 5 bases not matched to a gene; V was cut back by 2 bases and J by 8 bases. This CDR3 is built from 14 residues. Germline CDR1 reads MNHEY; CDR2 reads SVGAGI. The CDR3 loop reads CASSYQGTGDGYTF. DNA of the CDR3: TGTGCCAGCAGTTACCAAGGGACAGGGGACGGCTACACCTTC.

The rearrangement joins TRBV2 to TRBJ2-1; D ambiguous. Germline V gene sequence: CDR1 SNHLY, CDR2 FYNNEI. The CDR3 spans 14 residues. V lost 5 bases, J lost 0 bases, and 8 bases lay in between. CDR3 in amino acids: CASSRSSSYNEQFF. CDR3 bases: TGTGCCAGCAGTCGTAGCAGCTCCTACAATGAGCAGTTCTTC.

This chain connects TRBV7-2 to TRBJ2-3, with 10 bases matching TRBD2. Germline loops: CDR1 SGHTA, CDR2 FQGNSA. The CDR3 runs 15 residues. J lost 3 bases, V lost 3 bases, and 3 bases had no gene match. CDR3 region: CASSLSGRVTDTQYF. The CDR3 DNA is TGTGCCAGCAGCTTGAGCGGGAGGGTGACAGATACGCAGTATTTT.

The chain carries TRBV2 and TRBJ1-5; 9 nucleotides align to TRBD1. This CDR3 is 16 amino acids long. V shed 6 bases, J shed 2 bases, and the junction held 8 bases outside the gene matches. Germline CDR1 is SNHLY and CDR2 is FYNNEI. CDR3 amino acids: CASRGTGSSGNQPQHF. Written as DNA, the CDR3 is TGTGCCAGCAGGGGGACAGGGTCCTCTGGCAATCAGCCCCAGCATTTT. The full variable domain, completed using reference TRBV2 and TRBJ1-5, is EPEVTQTPSHQVTQMGQEVILRCVPISNHLYFYWYRQILGQKVEFLVSFYNNEISEKSEIFDDQFSVERPDGSNFTLKIRSTKLEDSAMYFCASRGTGSSGNQPQHFGDGTRLSIL.

This clone occurred once. The V gene is TRBV7-8, the J gene TRBJ1-1, with 7 nucleotides matching TRBD1. J was trimmed by 3 bases and V by 4 bases; bases with no gene match: 8. Looked up from germline, CDR1 is SGHVS and CDR2 is FQNEAQ. This CDR3 has 15 amino acids. The CDR3 region is CASSSATGMDTEAFF. The CDR3 coding sequence is TGTGCCAGCAGCTCCGCGACAGGGATGGACACTGAAGCTTTCTTT.

The V and J genes are TRBV7-8 and TRBJ2-4, with TRBD1 matching over 7 bases. J was trimmed by 9 bases and V by 4 bases; bases with no gene match: 12. The CDR3 totals 15 residues. CDR1 SGHVS and CDR2 FQNEAQ come from the germline V gene. CDR3 sequence: CASSSGDRQGGIQYF. For the CDR3, the DNA is TGTGCCAGCAGCTCTGGGGACAGACAAGGGGGCATTCAGTACTTC.

The CDR3, as DNA: TGTGCCAGCAGGACGGGACACACTAACACTGAAGCTTTCTTT. Translating it yields CASRTGHTNTEAFF. V usage is TRBV6-5 and J usage is TRBJ1-1, with D possibly matching TRBD1 (6 bases). Per germline, CDR1 MNHEY and CDR2 SVGAGI. The length of the CDR3 is 14 residues. The V and J ends lost 6 bases and 2 bases respectively, with 13 bases between them.

The chain carries TRBV5-1 and TRBJ2-5, with 9 bases identical to TRBD2. Germline V gene lookup returns CDR1 SGHRS and CDR2 YFSETQ. Unmatched junction bases numbered 12, after V lost 4 bases and J lost 5 bases. The CDR3 is made up of 16 amino acids. This CDR3 reads CASSRAREGFQETQYF. CDR3 DNA sequence: TGCGCCAGCAGCCGGGCGCGGGAGGGCTTTCAGGAGACCCAGTACTTC. Combining the CDR3 with reference TRBV5-1 and TRBJ2-5 gives the whole variable domain KAGVTQTPRYLIKTRGQQVTLSCSPISGHRSVSWYQQTPGQGLQFLFEYFSETQRNKGNFPGRFSGRQFSNSRSEMNVSTLELGDSALYLCASSRAREGFQETQYFGPGTRLLVL.

The chain is built from TRBV5-1 and TRBJ1-1; D remains ambiguous. The CDR3 has 12 residues. Germline CDR1 SGHRS, CDR2 YFSETQ. V was cut by 2 bases and J by 3 bases, with 5 bases left in between. The chain's CDR3 is CASSFPDTEAFF. In DNA form, the CDR3 reads TGCGCCAGCAGCTTTCCGGACACTGAAGCTTTCTTT.

V is TRBV4-1 and J is TRBJ2-7, with D tentatively TRBD2 (6 bases). The CDR3 has 16 amino acids. The germline CDR1 and CDR2 sequences are MGHRA and YSYEKL. Trimming took off 1 base at V and 0 bases at J, with 13 bases between the two ends. Written as DNA, the CDR3 is TGCGCCAGCAGCCAAGGACCCGGGAGCGTCTCCTACGAGCAGTACTTC. It yields the protein CASSQGPGSVSYEQYF.

V is TRBV28 and J is TRBJ2-3; D unresolved. The CDR3 sequence is 15 residues long. Germline V gives CDR1 MDHEN, CDR2 SYDVKM. The ends were cut back, 6 bases at V and 6 bases at J, with 19 bases in the middle. CDR3 DNA: TGTGCCAGCAGCCCCGAACGCGAAAGTCCGGATACGCAGTATTTT. It codes for CASSPERESPDTQYF.

The rearrangement joins TRBV6-5 to TRBJ1-5; a possible D gene is TRBD1 (6 bases). The CDR3 contains 14 residues. CDR1 is MNHEY and CDR2 is SVGAGI in the germline V gene. Trimming left V 7 bases short and J 3 bases short, with 13 bases between. DNA for the CDR3: TGTGCCAGCAATTGGGACATTAACAATCAGCCCCAGCATTTT. It encodes CASNWDINNQPQHF.

The CDR3 coding sequence is TGTGCCAGCTCACCAACCCCGGGCGGGAGTTCGTCCTACGAGCAGTACTTC. This gives the protein CASSPTPGGSSSYEQYF. The V and J genes are TRBV18 and TRBJ2-7; 7 positions agree with TRBD2. V lost 2 bases to trimming and J lost 1 base; unmatched junction nucleotides: 11. The CDR3 runs 17 residues. Germline loops: CDR1 KGHSH, CDR2 LQKENI.

This sequence joins TRBV19 and TRBJ1-2; TRBD1 matches 8 bases. This CDR3 is built from 16 residues. V shed 3 bases and J 6 bases; nucleotides not matched to a gene: 12. Looked up from germline, CDR1 is LNHDA and CDR2 is SQIVND (reference sequence). The CDR3: CASSMTDRGVGNGYTF. The CDR3 region has the DNA TGTGCCAGTAGTATGACTGACAGGGGTGTAGGAAATGGCTACACCTTC.

This chain joins TRBV7-9 and TRBJ2-1; a possible D gene is TRBD2 (6 bases). CDR1 SEHNR and CDR2 FQNEAQ come from the germline V gene (reference sequence). CDR3 length: 15 residues. Trimming took 4 bases from V and 10 from J, leaving 20 bases between them. The chain's CDR3 is CASSSPVRDWGEQFF. The CDR3 nucleotides are TGTGCCAGCAGCTCCCCAGTCCGGGACTGGGGAGAGCAGTTCTTC.

The V and J genes are TRBV29-1 and TRBJ1-1; 9 bases fit TRBD1. CDR1 is SQVTM and CDR2 is ANQGSEA in the germline V gene. This CDR3 has 13 residues. V lost 4 bases, J lost 4 bases, and 4 bases stayed unmatched. Written as DNA, the CDR3 is TGCAGCGTTGTGGGACAGGGTGGCACTGAAGCTTTCTTT. Its translation is CSVVGQGGTEAFF.

The V call is TRBV7-2, the J call TRBJ1-5, with D perhaps matching TRBD1 (6 bases). The CDR3 is made up of 17 amino acids. The germline gives CDR1 SGHTA, CDR2 FQGNSA. With 2 bases removed from V and 3 bases from J, the gap between germline ends came to 17 bases. Here the CDR3 reads CASSLFGQIEDNQPQHF. The DNA for the CDR3 is TGTGCCAGCAGCTTATTTGGACAGATAGAGGACAATCAGCCCCAGCATTTT. Complete variable domain (other parts from reference TRBV7-2 and TRBJ1-5): GAGVSQSPSNKVTEKGKDVELRCDPISGHTALYWYRQSLGQGLEFLIYFQGNSAPDKSGLPSDRFSAERTGGSVSTLTIQRTQQEDSAVYLCASSLFGQIEDNQPQHFGDGTRLSIL.